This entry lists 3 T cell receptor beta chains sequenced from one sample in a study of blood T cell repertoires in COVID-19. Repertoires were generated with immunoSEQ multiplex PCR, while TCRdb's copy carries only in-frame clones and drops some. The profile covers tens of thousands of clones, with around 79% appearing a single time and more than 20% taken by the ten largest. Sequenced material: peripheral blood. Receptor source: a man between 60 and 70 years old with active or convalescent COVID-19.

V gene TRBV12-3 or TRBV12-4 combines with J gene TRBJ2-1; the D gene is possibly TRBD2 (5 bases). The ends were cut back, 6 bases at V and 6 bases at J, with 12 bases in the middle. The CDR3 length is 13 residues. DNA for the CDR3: TGTGCCAGCAGCCAGCCCAGCGGCAATGAGCAGTTCTTC. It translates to CASSQPSGNEQFF.

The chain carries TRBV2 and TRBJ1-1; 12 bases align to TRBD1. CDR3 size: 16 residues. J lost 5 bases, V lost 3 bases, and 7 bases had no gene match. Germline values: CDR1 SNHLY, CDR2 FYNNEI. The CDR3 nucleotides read TGTGCCAGCAGTGAGTTTCCGGGACAGGGGGCGACTGAAGCTTTCTTT. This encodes CASSEFPGQGATEAFF. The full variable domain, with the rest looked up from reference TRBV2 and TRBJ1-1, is EPEVTQTPSHQVTQMGQEVILRCVPISNHLYFYWYRQILGQKVEFLVSFYNNEISEKSEIFDDQFSVERPDGSNFTLKIRSTKLEDSAMYFCASSEFPGQGATEAFFGQGTRLTVV.

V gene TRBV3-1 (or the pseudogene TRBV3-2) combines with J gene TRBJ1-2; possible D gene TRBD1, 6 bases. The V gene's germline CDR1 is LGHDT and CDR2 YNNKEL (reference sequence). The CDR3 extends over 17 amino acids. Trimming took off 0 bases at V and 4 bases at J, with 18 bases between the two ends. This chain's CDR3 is CASSQDRTTGRGYGYTF. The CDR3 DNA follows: TGTGCCAGCAGCCAAGATAGAACCACAGGGAGGGGCTATGGCTACACCTTC.